The TCR beta chain under discussion was sequenced for a study of T cells in Graves' hyperthyroidism and ophthalmopathy. This clonotype was recorded at least ten times. What it recognizes is unknown. CDR3 size: 13 residues. Trimming took 4 bases from V and 0 from J, leaving 9 bases between them. Germline CDR1 reads SQVTM; CDR2 reads ANQGSEA. TCR beta CDR3 regions were amplified from RNA transcripts. The HTBI primer set was used in a first-round RT-PCR of the TCR CDR3. TCRdb re-derived calls from the multiplex PCR reads in MiXCR, one entry per CDR3 protein. The data show about 540,000 distinct CDR3 sequences, about half seen once. Exclusion criteria comprised uncontrolled infection, other autoimmune disease, pregnancy or lactation. General study results and limits: Blood shared most expanded thyroid clonotypes above 0.001.

This chain joins TRBV29-1 and TRBJ1-2; D not certain. Source material: peripheral blood or thyroid tissue (not recorded which). The origin of this receptor is a woman younger than 35 with Graves' hyperthyroidism. As DNA, the CDR3 is TGCAGCGTTGGAGGGCCAGCTAACTATGGCTACACCTTC. Its translation: CSVGGPANYGYTF.